Below are 25 T cell receptor beta chains sequenced from a single sample in a study of regulatory T cells in long-lasting Graves disease. As to time point: newly diagnosed GD, antithyroid drugs for less than 3 months. After RNA was extracted from PBMCs, the TCR library was made from it. Libraries of TCR beta came from iRepertoire HTBI primers plus Arm-PCR of CDR3 regions. TCRdb reprocessed the multiplex PCR reads via MiXCR and lists one record per CDR3 protein. The table has approximately 310,000 distinct CDR3 sequences, over 15% seen once. Sequencing used peripheral blood mononuclear cells (PBMCs), obtained at new diagnosis, from a patient treated with antithyroid drugs. Receptors originate from a female donor with Graves disease.

Remarks on this clonotype: A read error is the likely source, as a far larger clone sits one nucleotide away. The chain employs TRBV2 and TRBJ2-3, with 11 nucleotides matching TRBD2. The J call is uncertain, as TRBJ2-1 better fits the DNA end. The CDR3 consists of 15 residues. Per the germline V gene, CDR1 is SNHLY and CDR2 is FYNNEI. This chain's CDR3 is CVSTLAGGPVNEQFF. In DNA, the CDR3 is TGTGTCAGCACCTTAGCGGGAGGGCCCGTAAATGAGCAGTTCTTC.

This clonotype came up many times. The rearrangement joins TRBV11-2 to TRBJ1-2, with no clear D. Trimming left V 5 bases short and J 4 bases short, with 8 bases between. The length of the CDR3 is 12 residues. Germline V gene lookup returns CDR1 SGHAT and CDR2 FQNNGV. The CDR3 here is CASSKSGYGYTF. For the CDR3, the DNA is TGTGCCAGCAGCAAGAGCGGCTATGGCTACACCTTC.

In this sample, this clonotype turned up many times. The chain has TRBV5-1 and TRBJ2-7; 11 nucleotides agree with TRBD2. Germline V lookup: CDR1 SGHRS, CDR2 YFSETQ. V was pared by 7 bases and J by 2 bases, with 5 bases of the junction left unmatched. This CDR3 has 14 residues. The CDR3 DNA sequence: TGCGCCAGCGGACCTAGCGGGAGGACCTACGAGCAGTACTTC. Residues: CASGPSGRTYEQYF.

In the case of this clonotype: This may come from a read error, since a much larger clone is one base off. This chain uses TRBV30 with TRBJ1-5; TRBD1 matches 7 bases. The CDR3 consists of 14 residues. CDR1 is GTSNPN and CDR2 is SVGIG in the germline V gene (reference sequence). V shed 3 bases and J 4 bases; nucleotides not matched to a gene: 6. The CDR3 sequence: CAWSGDRQNQPQHF. In DNA form, the CDR3 reads TGTGCCTGGAGCGGGGACAGACAAAATCAGCCCCAGCATTTT.

For the CDR3, the DNA is TGTGCCAGCAGCCAAGGGGGCAGGGGAGATGAAAAACTGTTTTTT. It encodes CASSQGGRGDEKLFF. The chain joins TRBV3-1 to TRBJ1-4; D may be TRBD1 (6 bases). Between the trimmed V and J ends, which lost 1 base and 6 bases, there was a span of 12 bases. The CDR3 is 15 amino acids. The germline CDR1 and CDR2 sequences are LGHDT and YNNKEL (reference sequence).

The rearrangement uses TRBV28 and TRBJ1-1; D gene ambiguous. The germline V gene has CDR1 MDHEN and CDR2 SYDVKM. This CDR3 contains 11 residues. Trimming cost V 7 bases and J 5 bases, with 8 bases left between them. The CDR3 region has the DNA TGTGCCAGCACTGGGGTTACTGAAGCTTTCTTT. Encoded protein: CASTGVTEAFF. Full variable domain (missing parts from reference TRBV28 and TRBJ1-1): DVKVTQSSRYLVKRTGEKVFLECVQDMDHENMFWYRQDPGLGLRLIYFSYDVKMKEKGDIPEGYSVSREKKERFSLILESASTNQTSMYLCASTGVTEAFFGQGTRLTVV.

This clonotype appeared a few times. The rearrangement links TRBV24-1 to TRBJ2-6; D call uncertain. The CDR3 has 17 residues. The germline gives CDR1 KGHDR, CDR2 SFDVKD. V was clipped by 4 bases and J by 0 bases, with 12 bases between them. CDR3 in amino acids: CATSEEAILSGANVLTF. DNA for the CDR3: TGTGCCACCAGTGAGGAAGCGATCCTCTCTGGGGCCAACGTCCTGACTTTC.

There are many counts of this clonotype. This chain joins TRBV28 and TRBJ1-5; D is uncertain. The V end lost 5 bases, the J end lost 0 bases, and 5 bases lay between the germline ends. In germline, CDR1 is MDHEN, CDR2 SYDVKM. CDR3 size: 13 residues. CDR3 nucleotides: TGTGCCAGCAGTAAGGTTAGCAATCAGCCCCAGCATTTT. This codes for CASSKVSNQPQHF.

This clonotype was seen ten or more times. The chain joins TRBV6-2 or TRBV6-3 to TRBJ2-5; D might be TRBD2 (5 bases). The CDR3 extends over 13 amino acids. V lost 5 bases and J lost 5, with 12 bases in between. CDR1 and CDR2 (germline): MNHEY, SVGEGT. The CDR3 loop reads CASSELVAETQYF. The CDR3 bases are TGTGCCAGCAGTGAACTAGTGGCGGAGACCCAGTACTTC.

About this clonotype: This likely reflects a read error, since a far larger clone is one base away. The chain employs TRBV2 and TRBJ2-1; 13 bases are a match to TRBD2. V dropped 3 bases and J dropped 7; count of bases not matched to a gene: 18. The CDR3 is 20 amino acids. Germline values: CDR1 SNHLY, CDR2 FYNNEI. CDR3 DNA sequence: TGTGCCAGCAGTGACCTCCGGACTAGCGGGAGTGAGACAAATCCAAATGAGCAGTTCTTC. This gives the protein CASSDLRTSGSETNPNEQFF.

This clonotype was counted ten times or more. The J gene is TRBJ1-1, the V gene TRBV12-3 or TRBV12-4, with 8 bases aligning to TRBD1. The CDR3 is 14 residues long. The V and J ends lost 0 bases and 5 bases, in that order; junction bases with no gene match: 2. CDR3 in amino acids: CASSLATGETEAFF. Here the CDR3 DNA reads TGTGCCAGCAGTTTAGCGACAGGGGAAACTGAAGCTTTCTTT.

This chain connects TRBV7-9 to TRBJ2-3, with D unclear. Germline CDR1 reads SEHNR; CDR2 reads FQNEAQ (reference sequence). The V end lost 5 bases, the J end lost 3 bases, and 12 bases lay between the germline ends. This CDR3 is 14 amino acids long. CDR3 region: CASSVLGATDTQYF. The DNA of the CDR3 is TGTGCCAGCAGCGTTCTGGGCGCGACAGATACGCAGTATTTT.

This clonotype was found many times. This chain links TRBV12-3 or TRBV12-4 with TRBJ2-1, with 10 nucleotides matching TRBD2. The length of the CDR3 is 16 residues. V trimming: 8 bases; J trimming: 9 bases; junction bases outside the gene matches: 16. The CDR3 region has the DNA TGTGCCAGCCTCGTGGGTTCAGCGGGAGGGCCGGGTGAGCAGTTCTTC. Translation: CASLVGSAGGPGEQFF.

This clonotype was observed many times. The genes are TRBV7-9 and TRBJ1-4; a possible D gene is TRBD1 (6 bases). V dropped 6 bases and J dropped 8 bases, with 28 bases sitting between them. The CDR3 is made up of 18 amino acids. Germline V lookup: CDR1 SEHNR, CDR2 FQNEAQ (reference sequence). The CDR3 region is CASRITPGGGPNEEKLFF. The CDR3 DNA follows: TGTGCCAGCAGGATCACTCCGGGGGGGGGCCCTAATGAGGAAAAACTGTTTTTT. Together with reference TRBV7-9 and TRBJ1-4, the CDR3 gives the full variable domain: DTGVSQNPRHKITKRGQNVTFRCDPISEHNRLYWYRQTLGQGPEFLTYFQNEAQLEKSRLLSDRFSAERPKGSFSTLEIQRTEQGDSAMYLCASRITPGGGPNEEKLFFGSGTQLSVL.

The V gene is TRBV15, the J gene TRBJ2-5; D is unresolved. Deletions cut 3 bases from V and 0 bases from J, with 8 bases between. The length of the CDR3 is 14 residues. Germline V gives CDR1 LNHNV, CDR2 YYDKDF (reference sequence). Written as DNA, the CDR3 is TGTGCCACCAGCAGTTCCCTGTACCAAGAGACCCAGTACTTC. This translates into CATSSSLYQETQYF.

This clonotype appeared a few times. The V and J genes are TRBV28 and TRBJ2-7, with TRBD1 matching 9 bases. CDR3 length: 13 residues. Germline lookup yields CDR1 MDHEN and CDR2 SYDVKM. V trimming: 5 bases; J trimming: 7 bases; junction bases outside the gene matches: 6. This CDR3 reads CASSTRDRDEQYF. In DNA, the CDR3 is TGTGCCAGCAGTACCCGGGACAGGGATGAGCAGTACTTC.

This clonotype was seen at least ten times. The chain combines TRBV3-1 with TRBJ2-1, with 7 positions matching TRBD2. This CDR3 is 14 amino acids long. The germline CDR1 and CDR2 sequences are LGHDT and YNNKEL (reference sequence). V lost 4 bases and J lost 5; bases outside the gene matches: 5. CDR3 in amino acids: CASSPSLADNEQFF. The CDR3 nucleotides read TGTGCCAGCAGCCCCAGTCTAGCGGACAATGAGCAGTTCTTC.

This clonotype has a handful of counts. The rearrangement joins TRBV3-1 to TRBJ2-3; 10 nucleotides align to TRBD2. Per germline, CDR1 LGHDT and CDR2 YNNKEL (reference sequence). CDR3 size: 16 residues. V lost 4 bases to trimming and J lost 1 base; unmatched junction nucleotides: 5. This chain's CDR3 is CASSPLAGACTDTQYF. The CDR3 nucleotides are TGTGCCAGCAGCCCCCTAGCGGGAGCATGCACAGATACGCAGTATTTT.

This clonotype occurred many times. The chain recombines TRBV28 with TRBJ1-4; 8 bases are shared with TRBD1. V shed 5 bases and J 5 bases; nucleotides not matched to a gene: 7. Germline values: CDR1 MDHEN, CDR2 SYDVKM. The CDR3 has 15 residues. The CDR3 DNA sequence: TGTGCCAGCAGTCCCGGACAGGGCGGGAATGAAAAACTGTTTTTT. It yields the protein CASSPGQGGNEKLFF.

The chain carries TRBV5-1 and TRBJ2-7; TRBD2 matches at 9 bases. The CDR3 covers 14 residues. The germline CDR1 and CDR2 sequences are SGHRS and YFSETQ. The ends lost 6 bases at V and 1 base at J; junction bases unmatched: 5. The CDR3 loop reads CASMSSGGSYEQYF. CDR3 DNA sequence: TGCGCCAGCATGAGTAGCGGGGGTTCCTACGAGCAGTACTTC.

This clonotype was counted many times. V usage is TRBV6-5 and J usage is TRBJ2-3, with TRBD2 identical over 12 bases. This CDR3 region has 15 residues. Germline values: CDR1 MNHEY, CDR2 SVGAGI. The J segment lost 3 bases and the V segment lost 4 bases, leaving 2 bases of the junction unmatched. CDR3 amino acids: CASSWTSGETDTQYF. The CDR3 region has the DNA TGTGCCAGCAGTTGGACTAGCGGGGAGACAGATACGCAGTATTTT.

The V call is TRBV6-1, the J call TRBJ2-4; 7 bases fit TRBD1. The CDR3 covers 15 residues. V dropped 4 bases and J dropped 6; count of bases not matched to a gene: 9. The germline V gene encodes CDR1 MNHNS and CDR2 SASEGT. The CDR3 reads CASSGQTGFGNIQYF. The CDR3 DNA reads as TGTGCCAGCAGTGGACAGACAGGGTTTGGAAACATTCAGTACTTC.

This clonotype was counted a few times. The rearrangement joins TRBV18 to TRBJ2-1; D is unclear. V shed 0 bases and J shed 8 bases, with 11 bases lying between them. This CDR3 region has 14 residues. The germline CDR1 and CDR2 sequences are KGHSH and LQKENI. The CDR3 sequence: CASSPPESEDEQFF. DNA for the CDR3: TGTGCCAGCTCACCACCCGAAAGCGAAGATGAGCAGTTCTTC.

At least ten counts were recorded for this clonotype. The chain has TRBV6-1 and TRBJ2-6, with unresolved D. The CDR3 totals 15 residues. The V and J ends lost 6 bases and 1 base respectively, with 10 bases between them. Germline loops: CDR1 MNHNS, CDR2 SASEGT. The CDR3 nucleotides are TGTGCCAGCAGCCCGATATTGTCTGGGGCCAACGTCCTGACTTTC. Its translation: CASSPILSGANVLTF.

There are a few counts of this clonotype. The rearrangement joins TRBV5-1 to TRBJ2-7, with 9 positions matching TRBD1. Trimming took 5 bases from V and 3 from J; bases not matched to a gene: 6. Germline V gene sequence: CDR1 SGHRS, CDR2 YFSETQ. This CDR3 is built from 14 residues. This CDR3 reads CASRPPGQGYEQYF. CDR3 nucleotides: TGCGCCAGCAGGCCCCCGGGACAGGGCTACGAGCAGTACTTC.